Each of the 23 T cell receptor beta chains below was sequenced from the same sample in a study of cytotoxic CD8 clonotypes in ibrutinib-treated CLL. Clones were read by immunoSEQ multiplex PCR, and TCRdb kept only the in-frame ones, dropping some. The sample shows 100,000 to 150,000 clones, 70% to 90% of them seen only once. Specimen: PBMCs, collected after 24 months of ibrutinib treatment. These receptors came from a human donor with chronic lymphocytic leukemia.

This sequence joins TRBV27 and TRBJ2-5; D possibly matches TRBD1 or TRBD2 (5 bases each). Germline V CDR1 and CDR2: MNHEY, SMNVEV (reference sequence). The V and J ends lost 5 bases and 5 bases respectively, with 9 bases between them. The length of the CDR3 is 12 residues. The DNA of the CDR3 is TGTGCCAGCAGTGGGGGAACGGAGACCCAGTACTTC. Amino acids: CASSGGTETQYF.

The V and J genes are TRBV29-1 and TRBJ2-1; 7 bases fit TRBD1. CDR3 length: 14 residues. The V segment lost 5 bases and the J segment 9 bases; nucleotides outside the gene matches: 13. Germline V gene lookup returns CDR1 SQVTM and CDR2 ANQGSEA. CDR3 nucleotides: TGCAGCGTTCCCTCGGACAGGAGATCCGGTGAGCAGTTCTTC. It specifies CSVPSDRRSGEQFF.

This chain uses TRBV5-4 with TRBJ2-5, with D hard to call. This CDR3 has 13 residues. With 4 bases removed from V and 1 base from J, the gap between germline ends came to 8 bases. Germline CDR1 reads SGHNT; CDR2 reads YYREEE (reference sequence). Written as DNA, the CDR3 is TGTGCCAGCAGCCCCGCGGTCCAAGAGACCCAGTACTTC. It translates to CASSPAVQETQYF.

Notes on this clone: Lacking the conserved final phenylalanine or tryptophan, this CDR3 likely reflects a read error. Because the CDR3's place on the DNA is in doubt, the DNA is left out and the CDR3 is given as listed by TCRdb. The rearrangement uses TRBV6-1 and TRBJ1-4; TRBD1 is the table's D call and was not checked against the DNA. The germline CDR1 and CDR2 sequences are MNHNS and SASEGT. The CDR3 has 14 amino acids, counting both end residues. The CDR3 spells CASSDYGQTLSFFP.

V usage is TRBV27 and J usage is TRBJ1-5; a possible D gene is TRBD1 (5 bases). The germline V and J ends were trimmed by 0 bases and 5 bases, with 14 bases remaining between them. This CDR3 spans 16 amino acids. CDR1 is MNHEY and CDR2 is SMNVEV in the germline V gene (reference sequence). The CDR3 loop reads CASSLSGKQGHQPQHF. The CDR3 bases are TGTGCCAGCAGTTTATCGGGCAAGCAGGGCCATCAGCCCCAGCATTTT.

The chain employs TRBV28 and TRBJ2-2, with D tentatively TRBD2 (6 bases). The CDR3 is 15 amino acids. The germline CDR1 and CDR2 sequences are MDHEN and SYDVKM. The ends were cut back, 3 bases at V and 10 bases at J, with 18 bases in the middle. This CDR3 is CASSFASVTRLELFF. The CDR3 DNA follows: TGTGCCAGCAGTTTTGCTAGCGTGACACGGTTGGAGCTGTTTTTT.

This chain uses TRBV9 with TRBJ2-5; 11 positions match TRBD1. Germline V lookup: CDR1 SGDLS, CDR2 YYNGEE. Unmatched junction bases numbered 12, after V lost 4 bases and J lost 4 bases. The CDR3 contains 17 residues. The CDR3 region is CASSFSLGQGARETQYF. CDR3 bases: TGTGCCAGCAGCTTCTCTCTAGGACAGGGGGCTAGAGAGACCCAGTACTTC.

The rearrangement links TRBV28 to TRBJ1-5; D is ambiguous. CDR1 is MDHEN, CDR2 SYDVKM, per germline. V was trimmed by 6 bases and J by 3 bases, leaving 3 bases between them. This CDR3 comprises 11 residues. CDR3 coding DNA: TGTGCCAGCAGCGACAATCAGCCCCAGCATTTT. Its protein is CASSDNQPQHF.

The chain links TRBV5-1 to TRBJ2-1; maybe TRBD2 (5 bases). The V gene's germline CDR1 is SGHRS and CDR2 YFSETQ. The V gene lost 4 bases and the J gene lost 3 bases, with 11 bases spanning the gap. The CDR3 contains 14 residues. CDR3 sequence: CASSPASGYNEQFF. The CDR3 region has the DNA TGCGCCAGCAGCCCGGCGAGCGGCTACAATGAGCAGTTCTTC. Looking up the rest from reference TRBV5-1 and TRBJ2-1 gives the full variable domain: KAGVTQTPRYLIKTRGQQVTLSCSPISGHRSVSWYQQTPGQGLQFLFEYFSETQRNKGNFPGRFSGRQFSNSRSEMNVSTLELGDSALYLCASSPASGYNEQFFGPGTRLTVL.

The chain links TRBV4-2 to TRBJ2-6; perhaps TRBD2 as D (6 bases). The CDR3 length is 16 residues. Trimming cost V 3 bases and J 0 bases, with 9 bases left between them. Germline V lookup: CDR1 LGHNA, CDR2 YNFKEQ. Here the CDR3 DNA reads TGTGCCAGCAGCCAGACTAGTCTCTCTGGGGCCAACGTCCTGACTTTC. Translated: CASSQTSLSGANVLTF.

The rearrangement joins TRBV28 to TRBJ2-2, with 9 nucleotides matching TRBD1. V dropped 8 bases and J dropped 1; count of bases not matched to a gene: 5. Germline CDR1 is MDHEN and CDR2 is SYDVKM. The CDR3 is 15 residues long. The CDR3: CASRQGDRNTGELFF. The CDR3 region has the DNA TGTGCCAGCCGACAGGGGGACAGGAACACCGGGGAGCTGTTTTTT.

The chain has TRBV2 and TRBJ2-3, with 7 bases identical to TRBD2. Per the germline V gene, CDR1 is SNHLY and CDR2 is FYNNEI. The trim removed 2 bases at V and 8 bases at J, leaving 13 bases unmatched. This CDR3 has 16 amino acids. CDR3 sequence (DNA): TGTGCCAGCAGTGAATACCCAGCTGGAGGCGGGGGTACGCAGTATTTT. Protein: CASSEYPAGGGGTQYF.

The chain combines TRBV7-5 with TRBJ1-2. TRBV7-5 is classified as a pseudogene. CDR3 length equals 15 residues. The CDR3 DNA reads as TGTGCCAGAAGCGGGTTCGGGGAAGTTAACTATGGCTACACCTTC. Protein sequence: CARSGFGEVNYGYTF.

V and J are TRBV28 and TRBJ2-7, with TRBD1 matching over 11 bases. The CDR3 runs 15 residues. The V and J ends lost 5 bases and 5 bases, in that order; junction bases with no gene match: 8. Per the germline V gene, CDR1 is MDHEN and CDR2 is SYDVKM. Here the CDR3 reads CASSRLTDRGHEQYF. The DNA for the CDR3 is TGTGCCAGCAGTCGTTTGACGGACAGGGGGCACGAGCAGTACTTC.

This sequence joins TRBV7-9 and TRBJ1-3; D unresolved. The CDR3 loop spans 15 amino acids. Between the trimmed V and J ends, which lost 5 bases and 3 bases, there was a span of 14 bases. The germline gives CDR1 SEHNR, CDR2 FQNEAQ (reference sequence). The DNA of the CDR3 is TGTGCCAGCAGCCACGCGATTTTCTATGGAAACACCATATATTTT. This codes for CASSHAIFYGNTIYF. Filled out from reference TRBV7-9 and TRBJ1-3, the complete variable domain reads DTGVSQNPRHKITKRGQNVTFRCDPISEHNRLYWYRQTLGQGPEFLTYFQNEAQLEKSRLLSDRFSAERPKGSFSTLEIQRTEQGDSAMYLCASSHAIFYGNTIYFGEGSWLTVV.

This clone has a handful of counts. CDR3 in amino acids: CASSIEQGIYNEQFF. The CDR3 DNA follows: TGTGCCAGTAGTATAGAACAGGGAATCTACAATGAGCAGTTCTTC. The V gene is TRBV19, the J gene TRBJ2-1; D is possibly TRBD1 (6 bases). This CDR3 comprises 15 residues. The germline V gene has CDR1 LNHDA and CDR2 SQIVND (reference sequence). V was cut by 0 bases and J by 3 bases, with 9 bases left in between.

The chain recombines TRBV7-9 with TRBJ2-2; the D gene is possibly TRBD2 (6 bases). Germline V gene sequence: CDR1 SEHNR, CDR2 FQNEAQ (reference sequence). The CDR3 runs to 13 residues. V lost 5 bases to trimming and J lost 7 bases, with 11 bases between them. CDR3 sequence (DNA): TGTGCCAGCAGCCCGCAGGGAGGCGGGGAGCTGTTTTTT. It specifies CASSPQGGGELFF.

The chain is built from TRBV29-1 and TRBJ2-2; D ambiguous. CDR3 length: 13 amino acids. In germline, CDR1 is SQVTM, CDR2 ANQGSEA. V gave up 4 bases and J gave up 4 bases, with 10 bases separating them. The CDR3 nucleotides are TGCAGCGTTGGGGATTGGGTCACCGGGGAGCTGTTTTTT. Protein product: CSVGDWVTGELFF.

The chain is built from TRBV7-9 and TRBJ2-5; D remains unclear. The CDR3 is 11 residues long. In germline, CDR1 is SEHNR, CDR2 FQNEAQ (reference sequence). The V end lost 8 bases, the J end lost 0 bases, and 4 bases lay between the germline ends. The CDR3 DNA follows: TGTGCCAGCCCGAACCAAGAGACCCAGTACTTC. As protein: CASPNQETQYF.

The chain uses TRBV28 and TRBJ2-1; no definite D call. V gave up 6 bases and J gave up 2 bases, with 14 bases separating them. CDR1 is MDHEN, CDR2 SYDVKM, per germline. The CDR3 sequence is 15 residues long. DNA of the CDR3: TGTGCCAGCAGCACTGACATACGCACCTACAATGAGCAGTTCTTC. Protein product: CASSTDIRTYNEQFF.

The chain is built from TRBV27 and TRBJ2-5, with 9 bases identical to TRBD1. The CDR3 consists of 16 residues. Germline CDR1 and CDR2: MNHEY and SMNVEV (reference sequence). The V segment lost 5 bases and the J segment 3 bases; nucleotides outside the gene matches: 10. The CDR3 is CASSRTTGTGKETQYF. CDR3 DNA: TGTGCCAGCAGTCGAACAACCGGGACAGGGAAAGAGACCCAGTACTTC.

CDR3 residues: CASSRGTSGVTDTQYF. Here the CDR3 DNA reads TGTGCCAGCAGCCGTGGGACTAGCGGAGTCACAGATACGCAGTATTTT. This chain uses TRBV4-2 with TRBJ2-3, with TRBD2 identical over 11 bases. CDR1 and CDR2 (germline): LGHNA, YNFKEQ. The junction had 5 bases not matched to a gene; V was cut back by 4 bases and J by 2 bases. The CDR3 spans 16 residues.

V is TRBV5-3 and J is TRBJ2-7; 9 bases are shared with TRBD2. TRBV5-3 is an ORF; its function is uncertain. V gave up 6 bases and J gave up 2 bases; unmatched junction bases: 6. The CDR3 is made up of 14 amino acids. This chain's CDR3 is CARNNSGGPYEQYF. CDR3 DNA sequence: TGTGCCAGAAACAATAGCGGGGGCCCCTACGAGCAGTACTTC.